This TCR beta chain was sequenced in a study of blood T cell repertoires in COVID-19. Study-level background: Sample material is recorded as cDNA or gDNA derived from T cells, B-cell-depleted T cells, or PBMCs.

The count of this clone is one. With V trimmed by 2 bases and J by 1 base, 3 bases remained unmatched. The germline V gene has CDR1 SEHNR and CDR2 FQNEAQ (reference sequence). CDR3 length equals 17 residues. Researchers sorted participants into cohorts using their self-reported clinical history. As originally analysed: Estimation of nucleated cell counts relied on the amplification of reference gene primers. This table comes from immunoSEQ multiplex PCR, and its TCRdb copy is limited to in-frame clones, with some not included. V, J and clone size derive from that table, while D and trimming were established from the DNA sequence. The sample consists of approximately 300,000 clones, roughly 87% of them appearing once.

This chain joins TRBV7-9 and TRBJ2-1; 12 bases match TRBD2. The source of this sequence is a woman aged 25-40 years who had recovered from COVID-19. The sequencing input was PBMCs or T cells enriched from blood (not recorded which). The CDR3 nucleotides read TGTGCCAGCAGCTTATCTAGCGGGGGGGTATCCTACAATGAGCAGTTCTTC. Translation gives CASSLSSGGVSYNEQFF.